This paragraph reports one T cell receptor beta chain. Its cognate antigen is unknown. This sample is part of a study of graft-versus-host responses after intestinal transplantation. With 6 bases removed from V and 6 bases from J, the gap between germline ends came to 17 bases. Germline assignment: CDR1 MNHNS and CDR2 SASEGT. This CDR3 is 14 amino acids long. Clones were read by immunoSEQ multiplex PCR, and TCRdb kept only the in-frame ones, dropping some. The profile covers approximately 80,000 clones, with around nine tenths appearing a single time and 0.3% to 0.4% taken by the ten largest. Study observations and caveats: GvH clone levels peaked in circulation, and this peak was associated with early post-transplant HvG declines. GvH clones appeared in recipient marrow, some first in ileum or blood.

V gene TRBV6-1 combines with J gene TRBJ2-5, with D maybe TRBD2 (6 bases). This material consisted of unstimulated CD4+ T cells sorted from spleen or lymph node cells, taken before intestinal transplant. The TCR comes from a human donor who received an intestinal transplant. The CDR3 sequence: CASSPEGALKTQYF. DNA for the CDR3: TGTGCCAGCAGCCCGGAGGGCGCCCTAAAGACCCAGTACTTC.